A single sample is the source of the 20 T cell receptor beta chains below, sequenced in a study of blood T cell repertoires in COVID-19. Libraries were prepared by immunoSEQ multiplex PCR; TCRdb keeps only in-frame clonotypes and omits some of them. The repertoire has about 500,000 clones, 80% to 90% of them found once; the top ten carry roughly 0.9%. Sequencing was performed on peripheral blood. These receptors came from a man between 18 and 35 years old with COVID-19, enrolled during active disease.

The V and J genes are TRBV6-5 and TRBJ1-2, with D uncertain. The germline V gene encodes CDR1 MNHEY and CDR2 SVGAGI. The CDR3 sequence is 11 residues long. The germline V and J ends were trimmed by 11 bases and 0 bases, with 7 bases remaining between them. As DNA, the CDR3 is TGTGCCGGGCGAGCTAACTATGGCTACACCTTC. Protein sequence: CAGRANYGYTF.

The chain links TRBV5-1 to TRBJ2-5; 8 bases match TRBD1. The germline CDR1 and CDR2 sequences are SGHRS and YFSETQ. Losses at the gene ends were 5 bases for V and 7 bases for J; bases not matched to a gene: 7. CDR3 length: 13 amino acids. The CDR3 loop reads CASRGTGRGTQYF. CDR3 DNA sequence: TGCGCCAGCAGAGGGACAGGTCGAGGGACCCAGTACTTC.

There are a few counts of this clone. This sequence joins TRBV2 and TRBJ2-7, with D possibly matching TRBD2 (6 bases). The CDR3 contains 14 residues. From germline, CDR1 is SNHLY and CDR2 FYNNEI. Trimming took 4 bases from V and 3 from J, leaving 13 bases between them. The CDR3, as DNA: TGTGCCAGCAGTGTTGGGGGGTCCAACTACGAGCAGTACTTC. Translated: CASSVGGSNYEQYF.

V is TRBV6-5 and J is TRBJ1-5; possibly TRBD1 for D (5 bases). V was clipped by 6 bases and J by 7 bases, with 13 bases between them. Germline V gene sequence: CDR1 MNHEY, CDR2 SVGAGI. This CDR3 is 13 amino acids long. CDR3 sequence (DNA): TGTGCCAGCAGGTCCGGGGGGTACCAGCCCCAGCATTTT. Its protein is CASRSGGYQPQHF.

This clone has only a few counts. The chain has TRBV27 and TRBJ2-2; 7 bases match TRBD2. J was trimmed by 5 bases and V by 3 bases; bases with no gene match: 6. CDR3 size: 15 residues. CDR1 is MNHEY and CDR2 is SMNVEV in the germline V gene (reference sequence). The CDR3 loop is CASSFAGRGTGELFF. Here the CDR3 DNA reads TGTGCCAGCAGTTTTGCAGGGAGGGGTACCGGGGAGCTGTTTTTT.

This chain connects TRBV15 to TRBJ2-2; TRBD1 matches 7 bases. Trimming took 11 bases from V and 7 from J; bases not matched to a gene: 13. Germline CDR1 reads LNHNV; CDR2 reads YYDKDF (reference sequence). There are 14 residues in the CDR3. CDR3 residues: CAARQGFEGGELFF. DNA of the CDR3: TGTGCCGCTCGACAGGGCTTTGAGGGCGGGGAGCTGTTTTTT.

The J gene is TRBJ1-1, the V gene TRBV27; D is perhaps TRBD1 (6 bases). CDR1 MNHEY and CDR2 SMNVEV come from the germline V gene (reference sequence). Trimming took 3 bases from V and 5 from J, leaving 16 bases between them. The CDR3 covers 15 residues. The CDR3 sequence: CASSFLGGYGTEAFF. CDR3 sequence (DNA): TGTGCCAGCAGTTTTCTTGGGGGCTACGGTACTGAAGCTTTCTTT.

The chain is built from TRBV5-5 and TRBJ1-3; possibly TRBD1 for D (5 bases). CDR3 length: 17 amino acids. Looked up from germline, CDR1 is SGHKS and CDR2 is YYEKEE (reference sequence). Trimming stripped 1 base from V and 0 bases from J, with 14 bases between. The CDR3 region is CASSLWARGPSGNTIYF. CDR3 bases: TGTGCCAGCAGCTTGTGGGCGCGGGGACCCTCTGGAAACACCATATATTTT.

The rearrangement joins TRBV7-9 to TRBJ1-2; no clear D gene. V lost 3 bases and J lost 6, with 11 bases in between. CDR1 and CDR2 from the germline V gene are SEHNR and FQNEAQ (reference sequence). The CDR3 totals 13 residues. This CDR3 is CASSFGSGDGYTF. The CDR3 coding sequence is TGTGCCAGCAGCTTCGGGAGCGGGGATGGCTACACCTTC. Supplemented by reference TRBV7-9 and TRBJ1-2, the full variable domain reads DTGVSQNPRHKITKRGQNVTFRCDPISEHNRLYWYRQTLGQGPEFLTYFQNEAQLEKSRLLSDRFSAERPKGSFSTLEIQRTEQGDSAMYLCASSFGSGDGYTFGSGTRLTVV.

The V call is TRBV6-5, the J call TRBJ1-1; D possibly corresponds to TRBD1 (6 bases). The CDR3 runs to 14 residues. V was shortened by 10 bases and J by 1 base, with 16 bases between the two germline ends. Germline V gene lookup returns CDR1 MNHEY and CDR2 SVGAGI. CDR3 amino acids: CATKQGSENTEAFF. In DNA form, the CDR3 reads TGTGCCACCAAACAGGGATCGGAGAACACTGAAGCTTTCTTT.

CDR3 sequence reads: CASSRIQGAGEQFF. Here the CDR3 DNA reads TGTGCCAGCAGCAGGATACAGGGGGCTGGTGAGCAGTTCTTC. The V gene is TRBV11-3, the J gene TRBJ2-1, with 9 nucleotides matching TRBD1. V gave up 5 bases and J gave up 9 bases; unmatched junction bases: 8. The CDR3 loop spans 14 amino acids. Germline V gene lookup returns CDR1 SGHNT and CDR2 YENEEA.

J is TRBJ1-5 and V is TRBV6-5, with 7 bases lining up with TRBD1. This CDR3 is 15 amino acids long. Germline values: CDR1 MNHEY, CDR2 SVGAGI. V trimming: 6 bases; J trimming: 4 bases; junction bases outside the gene matches: 9. The CDR3 region is CASRPDRSSNQPQHF. CDR3 sequence (DNA): TGTGCCAGCAGGCCGGACAGGTCTTCGAATCAGCCCCAGCATTTT.

This chain connects TRBV20-1 to TRBJ2-7, with D maybe TRBD1 (6 bases). V lost 3 bases and J 6 bases, leaving 24 bases between the germline ends. Germline V lookup: CDR1 DFQATT, CDR2 SNEGSKA (reference sequence). CDR3 length: 16 residues. The CDR3 spells CSASSSFFGTSSEQYF. CDR3 bases: TGCAGTGCTAGTTCGAGTTTTTTCGGGACAAGCTCCGAGCAGTACTTC.

The gene calls are TRBV3-1 (or the pseudogene TRBV3-2) and TRBJ2-7; TRBD1 agrees at 9 bases. Per germline, CDR1 LGHDT and CDR2 YNNKEL (reference sequence). The CDR3 has 15 amino acids. With 4 bases clipped from V and 3 bases from J, the junction kept 7 bases outside the gene matches. The DNA for the CDR3 is TGTGCCAGCAGCCGGGGGGGACAGGGAAACTACGAGCAGTACTTC. Amino acids: CASSRGGQGNYEQYF.

The chain uses TRBV5-5 and TRBJ1-2, with D possibly TRBD1 on 6 matching bases. CDR1 SGHKS and CDR2 YYEKEE come from the germline V gene (reference sequence). This CDR3 has 14 residues. With 3 bases removed from V and 8 bases from J, the gap between germline ends came to 17 bases. CDR3 protein: CASSYHRGTSGYTF. The CDR3 DNA is TGTGCCAGCAGCTATCATCGTGGGACATCGGGCTACACCTTC.

V is TRBV7-9 and J is TRBJ1-2, with a possible D match to TRBD1 (6 bases). In germline, CDR1 is SEHNR, CDR2 FQNEAQ (reference sequence). This CDR3 is 16 amino acids long. The V end lost 4 bases, the J end lost 3 bases, and 18 bases lay between the germline ends. CDR3 residues: CASSWGGSGAHYGYTF. CDR3 in DNA: TGTGCCAGCAGCTGGGGAGGGTCAGGGGCACACTATGGCTACACCTTC.

The V gene is TRBV10-1, the J gene TRBJ1-4, with TRBD1 matching 9 bases. Germline trimming cut 7 bases from V and 6 bases from J; bases unmatched to any gene: 9. Germline V gene sequence: CDR1 WNHNN, CDR2 SYGVQD (reference sequence). This CDR3 has 15 amino acids. CDR3 protein: CASTSQQGADEKLFF. Written as DNA, the CDR3 is TGCGCCAGCACCTCCCAACAGGGGGCGGATGAAAAACTGTTTTTT.

This rearrangement joins TRBV19 to TRBJ2-7; 8 positions match TRBD2. This CDR3 is 18 amino acids long. Trimming at V came to 6 bases and at J to 5 bases, leaving 21 bases not matched to a gene. In germline, CDR1 is LNHDA, CDR2 SQIVND (reference sequence). CDR3 nucleotides: TGTGCCAGTAGCCGGACTAGCTCTTTGTTGATGGAAGGTAACGAGCAGTACTTC. This codes for CASSRTSSLLMEGNEQYF.

V and J are TRBV24-1 and TRBJ2-5, with D possibly matching TRBD2 (7 bases). The CDR3 consists of 15 residues. Germline CDR1 is KGHDR and CDR2 is SFDVKD. The V end lost 2 bases, the J end lost 5 bases, and 14 bases lay between the germline ends. Written as DNA, the CDR3 is TGTGCCACCAGTGATTCCGGGGAGGGGGGGGAGACCCAGTACTTC. This gives the protein CATSDSGEGGETQYF.

In this sample, this clone turned up many times. The chain joins TRBV5-1 to TRBJ2-2, with 9 bases that match TRBD1. The CDR3 runs to 15 residues. Germline V CDR1 and CDR2: SGHRS, YFSETQ. V dropped 0 bases and J dropped 3; count of bases not matched to a gene: 0. The CDR3 loop reads CASSLDRGHTGELFF. CDR3 DNA: TGCGCCAGCAGCTTGGACAGGGGGCACACCGGGGAGCTGTTTTTT.